The entry that follows covers one T cell receptor beta chain sequence. Its antigen is unidentified. The data are from a study of Graves' ophthalmopathy and Graves' hyperthyroidism. Findings of the study overall: Blood also held most thyroid clonotypes expanded above 0.001 frequency.

Diagnoses were established from clinical symptoms, serum thyroxine, TRAb, thyroid ultrasound and orbital computed tomography. Investigators amplified TCR beta CDR3 regions from RNA transcripts. HTBI primers were employed in first-round RT-PCR, then a second-round multiplex PCR followed. TCRdb re-analysed the multiplex PCR reads in MiXCR, keeping a single row per CDR3 protein. Of over a million distinct CDR3 sequences in the sample, 35% to 45% were seen once. This CDR3 contains 13 residues. V lost 7 bases, J lost 0 bases, and 11 bases lay in between. Germline V CDR1 and CDR2: SQVTM, ANQGSEA. Sequencing was carried out using peripheral blood or thyroid tissue (not recorded which). The chain couples TRBV29-1 to TRBJ2-3; D is uncertain. The receptor was derived from an adult man with Graves' hyperthyroidism. The CDR3 coding sequence is TGCAGCGGGCAGAGTGGGAGCACAGATACGCAGTATTTT. Protein: CSGQSGSTDTQYF.